The 17 T cell receptor beta chains below come from one sample, sequenced in a study of post-analysis software for immune sequencing data. Study-level results: Five TRBV segments occurring more often in patients than controls included TRBV5-6, TRBV5-1 and TRBV20-1.

Their specific antigens are unknown. Unique molecular identifiers were carried by the TCR beta cDNA libraries. TCRdb re-analysed the PCR reads in MiXCR, keeping a single row per CDR3 protein. The table includes about 820,000 distinct CDR3 sequences, roughly 50% detected once. Material: blood. These TCRs come from a girl aged 5-17 years with multiple sclerosis.

The chain couples TRBV20-1 to TRBJ2-7; TRBD2 aligns across 7 bases. This CDR3 comprises 14 residues. Trimming removed 4 bases from V and 4 bases from J; junction bases left unmatched: 10. Germline lookup yields CDR1 DFQATT and CDR2 SNEGSKA (reference sequence). CDR3 loop: CSATPAGAQYEQYF. CDR3 in DNA: TGCAGTGCTACCCCGGCGGGAGCGCAATACGAGCAGTACTTC.

This clonotype was recorded a few times. The chain uses TRBV5-1 and TRBJ2-1, with D perhaps matching TRBD2 (5 bases). CDR3 length equals 16 residues. V lost 4 bases to trimming and J lost 0 bases, with 14 bases between them. Germline CDR1 is SGHRS and CDR2 is YFSETQ. The CDR3 coding sequence is TGCGCCAGCAGCCTAAGCGGTGCATCCTCCTACAATGAGCAGTTCTTC. It is translated as CASSLSGASSYNEQFF.

V gene TRBV5-1 combines with J gene TRBJ2-1; D tentatively fits TRBD1 or TRBD2 (5 bases each). CDR3 size: 16 residues. The germline gives CDR1 SGHRS, CDR2 YFSETQ. The ends were cut back, 5 bases at V and 7 bases at J, with 22 bases in the middle. The CDR3 coding sequence is TGCGCCAGCAGGCTATCCGGGACCCAGGTAGGGAATGAGCAGTTCTTC. Translated: CASRLSGTQVGNEQFF.

The gene calls are TRBV3-1 and TRBJ2-7, with 7 nucleotides matching TRBD2. The J call may be incorrect, as the DNA end agrees better with TRBJ2-5. The germline CDR1 and CDR2 sequences are LGHDT and YNNKEL (reference sequence). The CDR3 loop spans 14 amino acids. CDR3 bases: TGTGCCAGCAGCCAAGCGGCGGGGGAAGGGACCCAGTACTTC. It encodes CASSQAAGEGTQYF.

V usage is TRBV20-1 and J usage is TRBJ1-1; D unresolved. The closer fit of TRBJ2-3 to the DNA end suggests the J call may be wrong. CDR1 is DFQATT and CDR2 is SNEGSKA in the germline V gene (reference sequence). The CDR3 loop spans 11 amino acids. The CDR3 reads CSASDTYAQYF. CDR3 nucleotide sequence: TGCAGTGCTAGCGACACGTATGCGCAGTATTTT.

This chain joins TRBV4-1 and TRBJ2-6; D is unclear. The germline CDR1 and CDR2 sequences are MGHRA and YSYEKL. The CDR3 contains 16 residues. V lost 0 bases and J 0 bases, leaving 6 bases between the germline ends. The CDR3, as DNA: TGCGCCAGCAGCCAAGATGCGAGCTCTGGGGCCAACGTCCTGACTTTC. It yields the protein CASSQDASSGANVLTF.

This clonotype has only one observation. The chain has TRBV4-1 and TRBJ2-4; 7 nucleotides agree with TRBD1. The J call may be in error: the DNA end matches TRBJ2-7 better. The CDR3 is 15 amino acids. CDR1 is MGHRA, CDR2 YSYEKL, per germline. CDR3 coding DNA: TGCGCCAGCAGCCAAACCACAGGGGTGCCGAACGAGCAGTACTTC. Protein product: CASSQTTGVPNEQYF.

This chain connects TRBV4-1 to TRBJ1-1; no definite D call. Germline loops: CDR1 MGHRA, CDR2 YSYEKL. CDR3 length equals 17 residues. The germline V and J ends were trimmed by 0 bases and 3 bases, with 17 bases remaining between them. The CDR3 here is CASSQEAADGLHTEAFF. DNA for the CDR3: TGCGCCAGCAGCCAAGAGGCGGCGGACGGCCTACACACTGAAGCTTTCTTT.

The chain's CDR3 is CASSLVPGGRQETQYF. The CDR3 nucleotides read TGCGCCAGCAGCTTGGTCCCGGGGGGACGACAGGAGACCCAGTACTTC. V is TRBV5-1 and J is TRBJ2-5; 7 nucleotides agree with TRBD2. With V trimmed by 0 bases and J by 5 bases, 10 bases remained unmatched. Germline CDR1 SGHRS, CDR2 YFSETQ. This CDR3 region has 16 residues.

This clonotype has a handful of counts. This chain's CDR3 is CASSSTDIWGEQYF. The CDR3 DNA reads TGTGCCAGCAGCTCAACGGACATCTGGGGAGAGCAGTACTTC. The chain uses TRBV7-9 and TRBJ2-7; a weak D match, TRBD1 (5 bases). Per germline, CDR1 SEHNR and CDR2 FQNEAQ (reference sequence). V was pared by 4 bases and J by 7 bases, with 17 bases between. The CDR3 spans 14 residues.

V is TRBV6-4 and J is TRBJ2-3; D is undetermined. Germline assignment: CDR1 MRHNA and CDR2 SNTAGT. With 2 bases removed from V and 0 bases from J, the gap between germline ends came to 6 bases. CDR3 size: 14 residues. This chain's CDR3 is CASSDRPSTDTQYF. The CDR3 region has the DNA TGTGCCAGCAGTGACCGGCCGAGCACAGATACGCAGTATTTT.

This chain uses TRBV5-1 with TRBJ1-1, with D unresolved. The length of the CDR3 is 14 residues. The germline V and J ends were trimmed by 7 bases and 0 bases, with 13 bases remaining between them. Germline lookup yields CDR1 SGHRS and CDR2 YFSETQ. CDR3 residues: CASGPADMNTEAFF. CDR3 bases: TGCGCCAGCGGCCCGGCAGACATGAACACTGAAGCTTTCTTT. The full variable domain, completed using reference TRBV5-1 and TRBJ1-1, is KAGVTQTPRYLIKTRGQQVTLSCSPISGHRSVSWYQQTPGQGLQFLFEYFSETQRNKGNFPGRFSGRQFSNSRSEMNVSTLELGDSALYLCASGPADMNTEAFFGQGTRLTVV.

V gene TRBV20-1 combines with J gene TRBJ1-5; weak D call: TRBD1 (5 bases). Germline V gene lookup returns CDR1 DFQATT and CDR2 SNEGSKA (reference sequence). The V and J ends lost 1 base and 3 bases respectively, with 10 bases between them. The CDR3 sequence is 14 residues long. CDR3 residues: CSARVWGYNQPQHF. In DNA form, the CDR3 reads TGCAGTGCTAGAGTATGGGGGTACAATCAGCCCCAGCATTTT.

J is TRBJ1-5 and V is TRBV12-3 or TRBV12-4; D is uncertain. V was cut by 6 bases and J by 5 bases, with 17 bases left in between. The CDR3 is 15 amino acids. The CDR3 here is CASSVPGGLDQPQHF. DNA for the CDR3: TGTGCCAGCAGCGTCCCGGGAGGGTTGGATCAGCCCCAGCATTTT.

The rearrangement uses TRBV7-2 and TRBJ2-7; D may match TRBD1 or TRBD2 (7 bases each). The V gene's germline CDR1 is SGHTA and CDR2 FQGNSA. The V gene lost 3 bases and the J gene lost 6 bases, with 15 bases spanning the gap. The CDR3 length is 14 residues. The CDR3 DNA sequence: TGTGCCAGCAGCTTTTATTCAGGGGGGGCCGAGCAGTACTTC. Translating gives CASSFYSGGAEQYF.

The chain has TRBV11-1 and TRBJ2-5, with D unclear. The CDR3 is made up of 17 amino acids. The V gene lost 0 bases and the J gene lost 3 bases, with 17 bases spanning the gap. Germline loops: CDR1 SGHAT, CDR2 FQDESV (reference sequence). The CDR3 region has the DNA TGTGCCAGCAGCTTAGCACCCCCGACGCGGTCGGAAGAGACCCAGTACTTC. Its protein is CASSLAPPTRSEETQYF.

The CDR3: CSAAEDRGRLEQYF. DNA for the CDR3: TGCAGCGCCGCCGAGGACAGGGGGCGACTCGAGCAGTACTTC. The chain combines TRBV29-1 with TRBJ2-7, with 11 bases lining up with TRBD1. The germline gives CDR1 SQVTM, CDR2 ANQGSEA. The CDR3 is made up of 14 amino acids. V trimming: 7 bases; J trimming: 6 bases; junction bases outside the gene matches: 11.